This T cell receptor (beta chain) was captured by sequencing in a study of STAT5B mutations in CD4+ large granular lymphocyte leukemia. Germline-derived CDR1 and CDR2 are SGHNT and YYREEE (reference sequence). Deletions cut 0 bases from V and 7 bases from J, with 14 bases between. The CDR3 loop spans 15 amino acids. To note about this clone: Its antigen is currently unknown.

Libraries were prepared by immunoSEQ multiplex PCR; TCRdb keeps only in-frame clonotypes and omits some of them. The sample has about 31,000 clones; 70% to 85% are singletons. Broader study findings: Top patient clones used TRBV06 genes more often: 8/27 versus 2/35 in controls. Without putative leukemic clones, patient CD4-sorted repertoires remained more clonal than healthy CD4+ repertoires.

The receptor was isolated from a human donor in good health. The rearrangement links TRBV5-4 to TRBJ2-4; weak D call: TRBD2 (7 bases). The sample consisted of CD4+ T cells from blood buffy coats. The CDR3 here is CASSLGPGRGNIQYF. The DNA of the CDR3 is TGTGCCAGCAGCTTGGGGCCGGGGAGGGGGAACATTCAGTACTTC.